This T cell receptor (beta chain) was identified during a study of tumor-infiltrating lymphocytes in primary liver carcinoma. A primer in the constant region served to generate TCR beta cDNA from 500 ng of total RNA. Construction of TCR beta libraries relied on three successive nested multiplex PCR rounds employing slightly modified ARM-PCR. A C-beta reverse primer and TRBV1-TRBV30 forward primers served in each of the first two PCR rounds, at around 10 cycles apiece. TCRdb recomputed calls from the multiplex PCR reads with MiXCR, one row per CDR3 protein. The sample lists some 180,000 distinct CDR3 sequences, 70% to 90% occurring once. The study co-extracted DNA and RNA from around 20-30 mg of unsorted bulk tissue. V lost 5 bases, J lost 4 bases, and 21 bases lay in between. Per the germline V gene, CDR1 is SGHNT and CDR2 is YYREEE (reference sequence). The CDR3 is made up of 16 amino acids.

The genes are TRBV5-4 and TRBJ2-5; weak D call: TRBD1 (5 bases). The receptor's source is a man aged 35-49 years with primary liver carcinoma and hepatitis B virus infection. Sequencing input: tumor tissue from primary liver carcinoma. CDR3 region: CASRINCWGVGETQYF. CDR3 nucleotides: TGTGCCAGCAGGATAAACTGTTGGGGCGTCGGAGAGACCCAGTACTTC.